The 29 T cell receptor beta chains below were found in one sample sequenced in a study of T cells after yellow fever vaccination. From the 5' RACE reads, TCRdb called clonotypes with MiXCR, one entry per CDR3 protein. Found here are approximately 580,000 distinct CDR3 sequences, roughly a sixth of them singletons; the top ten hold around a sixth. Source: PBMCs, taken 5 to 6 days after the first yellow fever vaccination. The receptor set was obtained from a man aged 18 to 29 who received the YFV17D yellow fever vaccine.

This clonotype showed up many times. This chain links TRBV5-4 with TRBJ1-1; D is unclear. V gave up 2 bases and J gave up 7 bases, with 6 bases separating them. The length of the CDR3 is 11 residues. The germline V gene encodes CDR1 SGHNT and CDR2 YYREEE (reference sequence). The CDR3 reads CASSFLSEAFF. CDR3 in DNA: TGTGCCAGCAGCTTTTTAAGTGAAGCTTTCTTT. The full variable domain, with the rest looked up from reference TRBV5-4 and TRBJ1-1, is ETGVTQSPTHLIKTRGQQVTLRCSSQSGHNTVSWYQQALGQGPQFIFQYYREEENGRGNFPPRFSGLQFPNYSSELNVNALELDDSALYLCASSFLSEAFFGQGTRLTVV.

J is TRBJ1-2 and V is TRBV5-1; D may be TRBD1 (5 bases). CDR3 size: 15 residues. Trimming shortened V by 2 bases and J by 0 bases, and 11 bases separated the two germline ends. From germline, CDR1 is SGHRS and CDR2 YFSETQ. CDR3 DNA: TGCGCCAGCAGCTTCGGGGCAGCCTCTAACTATGGCTACACCTTC. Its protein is CASSFGAASNYGYTF.

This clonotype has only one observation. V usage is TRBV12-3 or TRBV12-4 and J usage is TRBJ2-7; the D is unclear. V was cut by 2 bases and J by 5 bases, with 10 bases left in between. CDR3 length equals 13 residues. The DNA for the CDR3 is TGTGCCAGCAGTTTATTGGGGTTCAACGAGCAGTACTTC. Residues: CASSLLGFNEQYF.

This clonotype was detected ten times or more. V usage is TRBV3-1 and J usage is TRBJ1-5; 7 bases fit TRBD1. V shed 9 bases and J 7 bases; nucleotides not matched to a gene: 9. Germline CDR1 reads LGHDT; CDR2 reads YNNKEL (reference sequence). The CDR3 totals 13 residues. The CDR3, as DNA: TGTGCCAGTTCACAGGGGCCGGAGCAGCCCCAGCATTTT. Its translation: CASSQGPEQPQHF. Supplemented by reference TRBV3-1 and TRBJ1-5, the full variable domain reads DTAVSQTPKYLVTQMGNDKSIKCEQNLGHDTMYWYKQDSKKFLKIMFSYNNKELIINETVPNRFSPKSPDKAHLNLHINSLELGDSAVYFCASSQGPEQPQHFGDGTRLSIL.

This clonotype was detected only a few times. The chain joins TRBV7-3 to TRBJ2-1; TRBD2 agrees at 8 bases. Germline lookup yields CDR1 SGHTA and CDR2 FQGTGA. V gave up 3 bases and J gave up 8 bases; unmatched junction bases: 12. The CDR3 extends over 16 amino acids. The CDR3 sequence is CASSLEGSGGWDEQFF. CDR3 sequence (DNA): TGTGCCAGCAGCTTGGAGGGGAGCGGGGGCTGGGATGAGCAGTTCTTC.

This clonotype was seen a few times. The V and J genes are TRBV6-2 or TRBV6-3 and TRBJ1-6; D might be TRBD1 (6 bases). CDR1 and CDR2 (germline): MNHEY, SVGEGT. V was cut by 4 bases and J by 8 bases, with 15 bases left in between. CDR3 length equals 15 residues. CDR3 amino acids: CASSLDSMRYSPLHF. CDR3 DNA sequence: TGTGCCAGCAGTTTGGACAGCATGCGGTATTCACCCCTCCACTTT.

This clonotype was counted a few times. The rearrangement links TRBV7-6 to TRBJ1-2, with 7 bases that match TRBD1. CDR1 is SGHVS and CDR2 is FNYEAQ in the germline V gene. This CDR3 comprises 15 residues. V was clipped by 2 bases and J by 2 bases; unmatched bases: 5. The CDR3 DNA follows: TGTGCCAGCAGCTTAACAGGGGCCGGGAACTATGGCTACACCTTC. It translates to CASSLTGAGNYGYTF.

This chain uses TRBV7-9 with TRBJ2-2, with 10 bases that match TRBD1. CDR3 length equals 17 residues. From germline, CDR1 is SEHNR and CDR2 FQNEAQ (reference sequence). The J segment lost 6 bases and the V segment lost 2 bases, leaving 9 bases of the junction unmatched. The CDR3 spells CASSLTTGGAYPGELFF. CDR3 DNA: TGTGCCAGCAGCTTAACGACAGGGGGCGCGTATCCCGGGGAGCTGTTTTTT.

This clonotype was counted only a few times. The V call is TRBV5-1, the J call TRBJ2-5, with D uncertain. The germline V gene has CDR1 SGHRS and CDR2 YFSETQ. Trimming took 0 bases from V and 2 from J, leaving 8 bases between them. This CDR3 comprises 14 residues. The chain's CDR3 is CASSLEFGQETQYF. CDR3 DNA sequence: TGCGCCAGCAGCTTGGAATTTGGGCAAGAGACCCAGTACTTC.

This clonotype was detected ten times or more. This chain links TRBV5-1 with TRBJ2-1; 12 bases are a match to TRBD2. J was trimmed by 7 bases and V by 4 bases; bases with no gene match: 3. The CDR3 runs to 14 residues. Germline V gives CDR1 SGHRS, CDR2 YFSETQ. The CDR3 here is CASSGLAGTNEQFF. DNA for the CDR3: TGCGCCAGCAGCGGACTAGCGGGGACGAATGAGCAGTTCTTC.

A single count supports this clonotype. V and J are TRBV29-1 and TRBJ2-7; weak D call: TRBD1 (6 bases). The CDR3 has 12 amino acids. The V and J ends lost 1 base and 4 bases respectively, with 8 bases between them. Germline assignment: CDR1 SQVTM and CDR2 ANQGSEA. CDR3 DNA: TGCAGCGTTGAAGGCGACAGGTACGAGCAGTACTTC. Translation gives CSVEGDRYEQYF.

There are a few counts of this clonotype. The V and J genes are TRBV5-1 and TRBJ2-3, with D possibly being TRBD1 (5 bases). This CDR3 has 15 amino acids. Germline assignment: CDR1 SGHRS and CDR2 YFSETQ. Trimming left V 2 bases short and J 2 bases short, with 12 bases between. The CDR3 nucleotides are TGCGCCAGCAGCTTAATCGACAGCTTCACAGATACGCAGTATTTT. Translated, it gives CASSLIDSFTDTQYF.

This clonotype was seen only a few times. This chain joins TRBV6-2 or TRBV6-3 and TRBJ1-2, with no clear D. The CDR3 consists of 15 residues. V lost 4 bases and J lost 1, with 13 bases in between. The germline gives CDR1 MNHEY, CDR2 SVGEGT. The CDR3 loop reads CASSSGSYVNYGYTF. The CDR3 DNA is TGTGCCAGCAGTTCCGGGTCGTACGTTAACTATGGCTACACCTTC.

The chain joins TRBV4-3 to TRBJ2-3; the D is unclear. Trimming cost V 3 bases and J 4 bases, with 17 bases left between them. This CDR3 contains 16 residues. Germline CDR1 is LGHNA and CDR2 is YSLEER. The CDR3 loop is CASSQAPSGVPDTQYF. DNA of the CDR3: TGCGCCAGCAGCCAGGCCCCTAGTGGGGTTCCAGATACGCAGTATTTT.

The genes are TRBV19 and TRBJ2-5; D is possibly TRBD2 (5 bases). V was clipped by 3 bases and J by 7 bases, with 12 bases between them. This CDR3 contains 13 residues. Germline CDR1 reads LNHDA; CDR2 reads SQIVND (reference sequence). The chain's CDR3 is CASSMVRGRTQYF. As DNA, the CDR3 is TGTGCCAGTAGTATGGTTCGCGGGCGGACCCAGTACTTC.

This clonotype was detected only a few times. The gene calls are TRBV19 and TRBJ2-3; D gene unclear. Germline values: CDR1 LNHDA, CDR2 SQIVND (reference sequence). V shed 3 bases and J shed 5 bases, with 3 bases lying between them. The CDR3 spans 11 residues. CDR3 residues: CASSMQDTQYF. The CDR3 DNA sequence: TGTGCCAGTAGTATGCAAGATACGCAGTATTTT.

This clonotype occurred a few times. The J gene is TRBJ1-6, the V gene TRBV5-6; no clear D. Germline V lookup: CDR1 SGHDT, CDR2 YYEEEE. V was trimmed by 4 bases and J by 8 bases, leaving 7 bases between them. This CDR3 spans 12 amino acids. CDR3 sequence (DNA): TGTGCCAGCAGCCTCACCTATTCACCCCTCCACTTT. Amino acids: CASSLTYSPLHF.

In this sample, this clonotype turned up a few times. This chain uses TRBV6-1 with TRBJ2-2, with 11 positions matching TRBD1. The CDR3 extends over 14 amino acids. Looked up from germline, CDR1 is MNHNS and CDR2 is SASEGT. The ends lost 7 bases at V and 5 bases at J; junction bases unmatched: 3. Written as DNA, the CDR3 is TGTGCCAGCATGGGACAGGGGGTGACCGGGGAGCTGTTTTTT. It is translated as CASMGQGVTGELFF.

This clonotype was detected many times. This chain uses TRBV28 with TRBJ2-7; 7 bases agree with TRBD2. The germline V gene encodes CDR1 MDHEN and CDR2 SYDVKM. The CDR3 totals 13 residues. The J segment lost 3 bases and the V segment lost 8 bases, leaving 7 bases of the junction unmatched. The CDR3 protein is CASSRGVFYEQYV. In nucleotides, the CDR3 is TGTGCCAGCTCCCGGGGGGTTTTCTACGAGCAGTACGTC.

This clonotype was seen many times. The CDR3 nucleotides are TGTGCCAGCAGTTCCGGGACAGGGGCTGGCTACACCTTC. Its protein is CASSSGTGAGYTF. The chain links TRBV12-3 or TRBV12-4 to TRBJ1-2, with 10 bases that match TRBD1. The CDR3 consists of 13 residues. V trimming: 4 bases; J trimming: 7 bases; junction bases outside the gene matches: 3.

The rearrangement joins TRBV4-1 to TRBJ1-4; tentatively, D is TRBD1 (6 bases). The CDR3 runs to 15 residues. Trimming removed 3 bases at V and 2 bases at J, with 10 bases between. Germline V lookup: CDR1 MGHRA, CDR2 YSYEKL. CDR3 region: CASSHPGATNEKLFF. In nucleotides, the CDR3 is TGCGCCAGCAGCCACCCAGGGGCCACTAATGAAAAACTGTTTTTT.

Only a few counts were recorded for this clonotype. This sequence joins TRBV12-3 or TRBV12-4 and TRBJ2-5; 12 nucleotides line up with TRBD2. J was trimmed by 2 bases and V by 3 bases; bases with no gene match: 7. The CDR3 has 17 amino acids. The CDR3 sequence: CASSFLLAGGLQETQYF. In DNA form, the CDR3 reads TGTGCCAGCAGTTTTCTCCTAGCGGGGGGGCTTCAAGAGACCCAGTACTTC.

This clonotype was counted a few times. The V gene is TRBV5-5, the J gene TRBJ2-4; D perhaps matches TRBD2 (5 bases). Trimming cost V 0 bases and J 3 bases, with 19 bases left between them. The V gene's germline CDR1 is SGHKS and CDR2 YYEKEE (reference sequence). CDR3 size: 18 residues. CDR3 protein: CASSLVSYGVDVKNIQYF. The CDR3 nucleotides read TGTGCCAGCAGCTTGGTTTCGTACGGGGTGGACGTCAAAAACATTCAGTACTTC.

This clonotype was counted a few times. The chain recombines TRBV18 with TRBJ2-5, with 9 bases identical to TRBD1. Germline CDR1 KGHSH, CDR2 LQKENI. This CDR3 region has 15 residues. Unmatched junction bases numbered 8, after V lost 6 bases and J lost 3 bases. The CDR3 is CASSKDRGPEETQYF. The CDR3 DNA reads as TGTGCCAGCTCTAAGGACAGGGGCCCCGAAGAGACCCAGTACTTC.

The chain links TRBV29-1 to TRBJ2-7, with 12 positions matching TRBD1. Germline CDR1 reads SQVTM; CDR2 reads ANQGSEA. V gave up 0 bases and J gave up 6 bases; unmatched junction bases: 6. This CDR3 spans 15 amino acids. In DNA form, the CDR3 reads TGCAGCGTTGAAGATCAGGGACAGGGGGCGTGCGAGCAGTACGTC. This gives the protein CSVEDQGQGACEQYV.

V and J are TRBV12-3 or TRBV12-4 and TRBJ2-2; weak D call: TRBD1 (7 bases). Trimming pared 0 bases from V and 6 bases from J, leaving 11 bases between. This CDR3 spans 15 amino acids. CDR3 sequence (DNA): TGTGCCAGCAGTTTAGCGCAGGGGGGTTCCGGGGAGCTGTTTTTT. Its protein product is CASSLAQGGSGELFF.

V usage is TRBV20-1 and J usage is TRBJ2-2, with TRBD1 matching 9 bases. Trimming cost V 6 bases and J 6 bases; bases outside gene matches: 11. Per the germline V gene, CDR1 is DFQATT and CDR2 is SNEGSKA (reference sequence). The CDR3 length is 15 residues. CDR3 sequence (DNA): TGCAGTGCGCTTTCCCGGGACAGGGCGGCCGGGGAGCTGTTTTTT. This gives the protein CSALSRDRAAGELFF.

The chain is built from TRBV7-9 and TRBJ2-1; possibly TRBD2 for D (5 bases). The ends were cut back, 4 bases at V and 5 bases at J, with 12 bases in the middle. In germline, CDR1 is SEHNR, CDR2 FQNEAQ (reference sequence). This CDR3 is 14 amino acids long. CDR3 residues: CASSSRQADNEQFF. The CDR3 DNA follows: TGTGCCAGCAGCTCCCGACAAGCGGACAATGAGCAGTTCTTC.

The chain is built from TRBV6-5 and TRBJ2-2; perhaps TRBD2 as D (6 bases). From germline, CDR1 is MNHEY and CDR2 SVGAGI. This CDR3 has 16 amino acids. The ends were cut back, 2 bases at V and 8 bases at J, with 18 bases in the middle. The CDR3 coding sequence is TGTGCCAGCAGTTACATTGGCGGGGACGGGGCTGGGGAGCTGTTTTTT. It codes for CASSYIGGDGAGELFF.